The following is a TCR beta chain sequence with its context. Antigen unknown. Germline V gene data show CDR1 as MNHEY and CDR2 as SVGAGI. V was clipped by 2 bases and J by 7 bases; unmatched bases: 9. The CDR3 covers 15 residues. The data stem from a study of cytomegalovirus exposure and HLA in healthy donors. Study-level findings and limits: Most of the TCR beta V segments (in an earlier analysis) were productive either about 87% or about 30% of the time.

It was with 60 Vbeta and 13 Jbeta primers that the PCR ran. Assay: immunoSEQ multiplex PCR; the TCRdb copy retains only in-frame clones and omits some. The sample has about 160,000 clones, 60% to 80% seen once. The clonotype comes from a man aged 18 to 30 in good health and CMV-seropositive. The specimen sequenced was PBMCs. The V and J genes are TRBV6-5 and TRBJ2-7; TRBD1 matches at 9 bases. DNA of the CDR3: TGTGCCAGCAGTTACGGGCCGGGACAGGGTACAGAGCAGTACTTC. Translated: CASSYGPGQGTEQYF.